This TCR beta chain was captured by sequencing in a study of blood T cell repertoires in COVID-19. Study-wide background: COVID-19 samples, acute and convalescent, were from the United States, Italy and Spain.

CDR1 and CDR2 from the germline V gene are SGHNT and YYREEE (reference sequence). Trimming pared 0 bases from V and 0 bases from J, leaving 10 bases between. There are 16 residues in the CDR3. Using immunoSEQ multiplex PCR, the repertoire was profiled, and TCRdb retains in-frame clones only, with some absent. The repertoire includes roughly 250,000 clones, about 93% of them detected once, and 1.9% sits in the top ten. This clone has just a few counts. Recovered participants had two consecutive negative NP/OP PCR tests, healthcare professional clearance, or symptom resolution. This clonotype was sampled from a woman aged 18-29 years who had recovered from COVID-19. This sequence joins TRBV5-4 and TRBJ2-1, with a weak D call TRBD2 (6 bases). Sequenced material: PBMCs or T cells enriched from blood (not recorded which). The CDR3 spells CASSLGGGSSYNEQFF. The DNA for the CDR3 is TGTGCCAGCAGCTTGGGTGGAGGGAGCTCCTACAATGAGCAGTTCTTC.